Below, 30 T cell receptor beta chains from the same sample are listed, as sequenced in a study of T cell responses to AZD1222 COVID-19 vaccine. Only in-frame clones appear in the TCRdb table, and some are missing; sequencing was by immunoSEQ multiplex PCR. Here the sample spans about 99,000 clones, nearly 90% being singletons. The material sequenced was peripheral blood, taken on day 0 of AZD1222 vaccination. These receptors were collected from an adult in good health.

Of note for this clone: One end of the junction is discordant with germline, which a read error may explain. The rearrangement joins TRBV5-1 to TRBJ2-3; D ambiguous. CDR1 is SGHRS and CDR2 is YFSETQ in the germline V gene. The CDR3 contains 13 residues. CDR3 sequence (DNA): TGTGCCAGCAGTCTGAGTGGCCCAGATACGCAGTATTTT. Protein: CASSLSGPDTQYF.

This chain uses TRBV7-2 with TRBJ2-2; 7 nucleotides match TRBD2. V lost 1 base to trimming and J lost 1 base; unmatched junction nucleotides: 3. CDR1 and CDR2 (germline): SGHTA, FQGNSA. The CDR3 is 16 residues long. The CDR3 is CASSLDPGGNTGELFF. The CDR3 coding sequence is TGTGCCAGCAGCTTAGACCCGGGGGGGAACACCGGGGAGCTGTTTTTT.

This sequence joins TRBV19 and TRBJ2-2, with D hard to call. Deletions cut 4 bases from V and 13 bases from J, with 10 bases between. This CDR3 is built from 11 residues. The germline CDR1 and CDR2 sequences are LNHDA and SQIVND (reference sequence). The CDR3 DNA is TGTGCCAGTAGTACGGGTCGTGGGCTGTTTTTT. Amino acids: CASSTGRGLFF.

The chain employs TRBV5-1 and TRBJ2-1, with TRBD1 matching 8 bases. The CDR3 runs to 15 residues. Germline loops: CDR1 SGHRS, CDR2 YFSETQ. V shed 6 bases, J shed 1 base, and the junction held 6 bases outside the gene matches. CDR3 protein: CASTPQGGSYNEQFF. The CDR3 DNA is TGCGCCAGCACACCACAGGGGGGTTCCTACAATGAGCAGTTCTTC.

CDR3 region: CSVGGSQPQHF. The DNA of the CDR3 is TGCAGCGTTGGGGGTTCTCAGCCCCAGCATTTT. The V gene is TRBV29-1, the J gene TRBJ1-5; D uncertain. The CDR3 is 11 amino acids. Germline loops: CDR1 SQVTM, CDR2 ANQGSEA. V was pared by 4 bases and J by 6 bases, with 7 bases between.

The chain is built from TRBV5-4 and TRBJ2-1; 7 bases align to TRBD2. With 4 bases clipped from V and 10 bases from J, the junction kept 11 bases outside the gene matches. Germline V gene sequence: CDR1 SGHNT, CDR2 YYREEE (reference sequence). CDR3 length: 14 amino acids. The CDR3 here is CASSIGLVVEEQFF. For the CDR3, the DNA is TGTGCCAGCAGCATCGGACTAGTGGTCGAAGAGCAGTTCTTC.

V and J are TRBV5-5 and TRBJ1-5, with D unclear. V was pared by 3 bases and J by 5 bases, with 9 bases between. The CDR3 has 13 residues. Germline V gives CDR1 SGHKS, CDR2 YYEKEE (reference sequence). The CDR3 DNA reads TGTGCCAGCAGCTCCGATATTTATCAGCCCCAGCATTTT. Translated, it gives CASSSDIYQPQHF.

The chain couples TRBV7-3 to TRBJ2-1; 8 bases align to TRBD1. V lost 5 bases, J lost 6 bases, and 9 bases stayed unmatched. Germline assignment: CDR1 SGHTA and CDR2 FQGTGA. The CDR3 runs 15 residues. Here the CDR3 DNA reads TGTGCCAGCAGCCCAACCGGGACAGGCGCCAATGAGCAGTTCTTC. Its translation: CASSPTGTGANEQFF.

The chain links TRBV29-1 to TRBJ1-1; maybe TRBD1 (6 bases). This CDR3 spans 14 amino acids. CDR1 SQVTM and CDR2 ANQGSEA come from the germline V gene. This CDR3 reads CSLHGGGLNTEAFF. For the CDR3, the DNA is TGCAGTCTCCACGGGGGGGGCTTAAACACTGAAGCTTTCTTT.

CDR3 bases: TGTGCCAGTAGTATCCCCGGCGGGTGGTATGGCTACACCTTC. This codes for CASSIPGGWYGYTF. V usage is TRBV19 and J usage is TRBJ1-2, with D uncertain. The germline CDR1 and CDR2 sequences are LNHDA and SQIVND (reference sequence). The CDR3 is 14 amino acids. V shed 3 bases and J shed 5 bases, with 13 bases lying between them.

This chain connects TRBV29-1 to TRBJ1-2; D not certain. V was trimmed by 7 bases and J by 8 bases, leaving 20 bases between them. Germline CDR1 and CDR2: SQVTM and ANQGSEA. The CDR3 is 13 amino acids. The DNA of the CDR3 is TGCAGCGCTGGATTAATTACAAGGCAAGGCTACACCTTC. Encoded protein: CSAGLITRQGYTF.

The CDR3 region is CASSSSGLRTDTQYF. For the CDR3, the DNA is TGTGCCAGCAGTTCTAGCGGGCTACGCACAGATACGCAGTATTTT. J is TRBJ2-3 and V is TRBV7-9; 8 bases fit TRBD2. Germline lookup yields CDR1 SEHNR and CDR2 FQNEAQ (reference sequence). With V trimmed by 6 bases and J by 1 base, 6 bases remained unmatched. CDR3 length: 15 residues.

The sample holds one count of this clone. The V gene is TRBV19, the J gene TRBJ2-1; maybe TRBD2 (5 bases). V was trimmed by 7 bases and J by 8 bases, leaving 27 bases between them. The CDR3 totals 17 residues. The germline CDR1 and CDR2 sequences are LNHDA and SQIVND (reference sequence). This CDR3 reads CASTSYYVPGRRDEQFF. DNA for the CDR3: TGTGCCAGTACCTCCTATTATGTTCCGGGAAGAAGGGATGAGCAGTTCTTC.

This chain links TRBV7-2 with TRBJ1-3; maybe TRBD1 (6 bases). The germline CDR1 and CDR2 sequences are SGHTA and FQGNSA. The length of the CDR3 is 15 residues. The germline V and J ends were trimmed by 1 base and 0 bases, with 7 bases remaining between them. The chain's CDR3 is CASSLEGGSGNTIYF. In nucleotides, the CDR3 is TGTGCCAGCAGCTTAGAGGGGGGCTCTGGAAACACCATATATTTT.

The chain couples TRBV6-6 to TRBJ2-1, with D possibly matching TRBD1 (6 bases). This CDR3 contains 16 residues. Trimming cost V 1 base and J 5 bases, with 15 bases left between them. Germline CDR1 is MNHNY and CDR2 is SVGAGI (reference sequence). This CDR3 reads CASSYYRVSVNNEQFF. CDR3 nucleotide sequence: TGTGCCAGCAGTTACTACAGGGTTTCTGTAAACAATGAGCAGTTCTTC.

The chain carries TRBV3-1 (or the pseudogene TRBV3-2) and TRBJ2-7; 8 bases line up with TRBD2. From germline, CDR1 is LGHDT and CDR2 YNNKEL (reference sequence). V was pared by 4 bases and J by 6 bases, with 11 bases of the junction left unmatched. CDR3 size: 15 residues. DNA for the CDR3: TGTGCCAGCAGCCTGCCGGGACTAGGGGTGGGCGAGCAGTACTTC. It codes for CASSLPGLGVGEQYF.

This clone was detected only a few times. V is TRBV21-1 and J is TRBJ1-6. TRBV21-1 counts as a pseudogene. The CDR3 loop spans 18 amino acids. DNA of the CDR3: TGTGCCAGCAGCAAAGCTAGCGGGGTCCCCGGAGATAATTCACCCCTCCACTTT. As protein: CASSKASGVPGDNSPLHF.

This sequence joins TRBV6-5 and TRBJ2-2; 8 bases map to TRBD1. Germline-derived CDR1 and CDR2 are MNHEY and SVGAGI. There are 15 residues in the CDR3. V dropped 5 bases and J dropped 5; count of bases not matched to a gene: 7. CDR3 in amino acids: CASSNDRGNTGELFF. The CDR3 DNA reads TGTGCCAGCAGTAACGACAGGGGAAATACCGGGGAGCTGTTTTTT.

The chain carries TRBV2 and TRBJ1-1; D gene unclear. The germline V gene has CDR1 SNHLY and CDR2 FYNNEI. The V gene lost 4 bases and the J gene lost 2 bases, with 11 bases spanning the gap. This CDR3 comprises 14 residues. For the CDR3, the DNA is TGTGCCAGCAGTGGTACCGATATTAACACTGAAGCTTTCTTT. Encoded protein: CASSGTDINTEAFF.

This chain uses TRBV3-1 (or the pseudogene TRBV3-2) with TRBJ1-2; D remains ambiguous. The V and J ends lost 0 bases and 1 base respectively, with 9 bases between them. This CDR3 contains 15 residues. Germline assignment: CDR1 LGHDT and CDR2 YNNKEL (reference sequence). DNA of the CDR3: TGTGCCAGCAGCCAAGAATGGGAGGTTAACTATGGCTACACCTTC. It encodes CASSQEWEVNYGYTF.

This clone was observed once. The V gene is TRBV5-6, the J gene TRBJ2-7; D ambiguous. CDR3 length: 12 residues. The ends were cut back, 1 base at V and 3 bases at J, with 5 bases in the middle. CDR1 is SGHDT and CDR2 is YYEEEE in the germline V gene. In DNA form, the CDR3 reads TGTGCCAGCAGCTTGTACGACTACGAGCAGTACTTC. Translation: CASSLYDYEQYF.

The chain combines TRBV4-3 with TRBJ1-1, with 9 bases lining up with TRBD1. The V segment lost 3 bases and the J segment 1 base; nucleotides outside the gene matches: 6. The germline CDR1 and CDR2 sequences are LGHNA and YSLEER. The CDR3 runs to 16 residues. This chain's CDR3 is CASSQAWDRANTEAFF. CDR3 in DNA: TGCGCCAGCAGCCAGGCTTGGGACAGGGCGAACACTGAAGCTTTCTTT.

The chain combines TRBV11-2 with TRBJ1-1, with D hard to call. The ends were cut back, 5 bases at V and 1 base at J, with 11 bases in the middle. This CDR3 contains 14 residues. Germline CDR1 reads SGHAT; CDR2 reads FQNNGV. CDR3 in DNA: TGTGCCAGCAGCGATAGACGGAGGAACACTGAAGCTTTCTTT. It yields the protein CASSDRRRNTEAFF.

The V call is TRBV7-8, the J call TRBJ2-5, with 9 bases fitting TRBD2. Looked up from germline, CDR1 is SGHVS and CDR2 is FQNEAQ. This CDR3 is 16 amino acids long. J gave up 7 bases and V 1 base, and 10 bases lay outside the gene matches. CDR3 bases: TGTGCCAGCAGCTTAGAGCTAGCGGGGTCCCTAGGGACCCAGTACTTC. Translated: CASSLELAGSLGTQYF.

On this clone: At one end the junction does not follow the germline gene, possibly because of a read error. The chain joins TRBV5-1 to TRBJ1-2; unclear D gene. The germline CDR1 and CDR2 sequences are SGHRS and YFSETQ. This CDR3 has 12 amino acids. The CDR3 coding sequence is TGTGCCAGCAGCCGGGTTGTGGGGGGCTACACCTTC. Translated, it gives CASSRVVGGYTF.

The chain recombines TRBV7-3 with TRBJ2-1; 11 positions match TRBD2. V was clipped by 1 base and J by 3 bases; unmatched bases: 11. Germline CDR1 and CDR2: SGHTA and FQGTGA. The CDR3 spans 19 residues. The CDR3 DNA reads TGTGCCAGCAGCTTAAATCCTAGGACTAGCGGGCCTCTCTACAATGAGCAGTTCTTC. It specifies CASSLNPRTSGPLYNEQFF.

This clone was seen only a few times. The rearrangement links TRBV6-5 to TRBJ2-1; TRBD1 is a possible D gene (6 bases). This CDR3 region has 16 residues. Trimming took off 4 bases at V and 0 bases at J, with 13 bases between the two ends. The germline V gene has CDR1 MNHEY and CDR2 SVGAGI. The CDR3 is CASSSPLDSSYNEQFF. The CDR3 DNA reads TGTGCCAGCAGTTCCCCCCTGGACAGCTCCTACAATGAGCAGTTCTTC.

This clone was seen only a few times. This chain joins TRBV2 and TRBJ1-4; perhaps TRBD1 as D (5 bases). CDR1 and CDR2 (germline): SNHLY, FYNNEI. The length of the CDR3 is 14 residues. V was pared by 6 bases and J by 0 bases, with 8 bases between. The CDR3 DNA reads TGTGCCAGCAGGGACATTTCAACTAATGAAAAACTGTTTTTT. Its translation is CASRDISTNEKLFF.

V is TRBV7-9 and J is TRBJ1-2; D gene uncertain. CDR3 length: 18 amino acids. Trimming took off 1 base at V and 0 bases at J, with 18 bases between the two ends. Germline assignment: CDR1 SEHNR and CDR2 FQNEAQ (reference sequence). Here the CDR3 DNA reads TGTGCCAGCAGCTTAGTAGCCGGGCCTCCCGATACTAACTATGGCTACACCTTC. It translates to CASSLVAGPPDTNYGYTF. The whole variable domain, filled in from reference TRBV7-9 and TRBJ1-2, reads DTGVSQNPRHKITKRGQNVTFRCDPISEHNRLYWYRQTLGQGPEFLTYFQNEAQLEKSRLLSDRFSAERPKGSFSTLEIQRTEQGDSAMYLCASSLVAGPPDTNYGYTFGSGTRLTVV.

Only one count was recorded for this clone. The CDR3 DNA reads TGTGCCAGCAGCTTAATGGCGCGCAACTCTGGAAACACCATATATTTT. Amino acid sequence: CASSLMARNSGNTIYF. The V gene is TRBV7-2, the J gene TRBJ1-3; D call uncertain. The CDR3 is 16 amino acids. V shed 2 bases and J shed 0 bases, with 11 bases lying between them. Germline assignment: CDR1 SGHTA and CDR2 FQGNSA.